What follows is one T cell receptor (beta chain) and its context. CDR3 size: 14 residues. V lost 5 bases to trimming and J lost 9 bases, with 14 bases between them. The V gene's germline CDR1 is SGHTA and CDR2 FQGTGA. Sequencing was performed with immunoSEQ multiplex PCR; in TCRdb, only in-frame clones are kept and a portion is missing. The sample shows about 56,000 clones, over 85% of them seen only once. The data are from a study of technical replicates of blood from a handful of donors. The origin of this receptor is a human donor in good health. Some clones in this sample may be carry-over from other donors' samples. Sequenced material: PBMCs. The chain has TRBV7-3 and TRBJ1-6; TRBD1 is a possible D gene (5 bases). Here the CDR3 reads CASSPGGGGSPLHF. The CDR3 region has the DNA TGTGCCAGCAGCCCCGGTGGGGGAGGTTCACCCCTCCACTTT.